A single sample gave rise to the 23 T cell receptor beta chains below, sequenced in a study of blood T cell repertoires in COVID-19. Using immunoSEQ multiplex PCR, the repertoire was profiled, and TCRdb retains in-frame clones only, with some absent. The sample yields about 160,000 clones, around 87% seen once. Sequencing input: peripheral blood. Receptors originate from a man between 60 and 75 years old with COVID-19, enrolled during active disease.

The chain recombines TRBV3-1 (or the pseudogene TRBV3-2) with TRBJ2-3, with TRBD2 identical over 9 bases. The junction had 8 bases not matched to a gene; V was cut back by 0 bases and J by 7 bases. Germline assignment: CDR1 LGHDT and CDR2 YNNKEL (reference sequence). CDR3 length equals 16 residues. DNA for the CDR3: TGTGCCAGCAGCCAAGAACCGCGGGGGGGCCGTAATACGCAGTATTTT. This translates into CASSQEPRGGRNTQYF.

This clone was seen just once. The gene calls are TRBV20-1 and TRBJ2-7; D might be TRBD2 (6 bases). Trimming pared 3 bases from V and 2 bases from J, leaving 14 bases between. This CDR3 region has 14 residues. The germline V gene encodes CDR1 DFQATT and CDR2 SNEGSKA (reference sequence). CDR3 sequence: CSASRGGTTYEQYF. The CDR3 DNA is TGCAGTGCTAGTAGGGGCGGGACGACCTACGAGCAGTACTTC.

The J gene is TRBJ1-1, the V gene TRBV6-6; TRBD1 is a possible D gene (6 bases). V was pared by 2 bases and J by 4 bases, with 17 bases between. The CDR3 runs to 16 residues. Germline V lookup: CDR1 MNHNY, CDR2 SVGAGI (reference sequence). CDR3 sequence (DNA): TGTGCCAGCAGTTACCAACCGCAGGGGACGGTCACTGAAGCTTTCTTT. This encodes CASSYQPQGTVTEAFF.

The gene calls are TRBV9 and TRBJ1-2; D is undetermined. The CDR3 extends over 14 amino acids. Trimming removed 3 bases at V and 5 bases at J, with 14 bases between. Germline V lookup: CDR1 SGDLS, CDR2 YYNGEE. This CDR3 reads CASSDLTGGYGYTF. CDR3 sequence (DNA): TGTGCCAGCAGCGACCTGACGGGAGGGTATGGCTACACCTTC.

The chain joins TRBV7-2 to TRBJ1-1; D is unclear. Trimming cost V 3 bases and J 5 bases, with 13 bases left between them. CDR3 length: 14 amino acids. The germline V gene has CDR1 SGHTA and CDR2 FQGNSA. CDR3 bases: TGTGCCAGCAGCTTTGGAGGGCGCGAAACTGAAGCTTTCTTT. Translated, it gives CASSFGGRETEAFF. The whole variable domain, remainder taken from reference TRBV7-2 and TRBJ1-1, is GAGVSQSPSNKVTEKGKDVELRCDPISGHTALYWYRQSLGQGLEFLIYFQGNSAPDKSGLPSDRFSAERTGGSVSTLTIQRTQQEDSAVYLCASSFGGRETEAFFGQGTRLTVV.

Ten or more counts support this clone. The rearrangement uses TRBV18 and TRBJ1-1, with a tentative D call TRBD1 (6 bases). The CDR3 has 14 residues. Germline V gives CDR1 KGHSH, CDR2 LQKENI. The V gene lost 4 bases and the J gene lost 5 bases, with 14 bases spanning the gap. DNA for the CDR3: TGTGCCAGCTCACGGGGGACAAGGCGGACTGAAGCTTTCTTT. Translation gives CASSRGTRRTEAFF.

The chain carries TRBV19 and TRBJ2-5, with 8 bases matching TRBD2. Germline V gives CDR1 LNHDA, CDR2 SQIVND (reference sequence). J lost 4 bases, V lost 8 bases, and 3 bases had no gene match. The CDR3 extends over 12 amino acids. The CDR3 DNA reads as TGTGCCAGTGGGACTAGACGAGAGACCCAGTACTTC. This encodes CASGTRRETQYF.

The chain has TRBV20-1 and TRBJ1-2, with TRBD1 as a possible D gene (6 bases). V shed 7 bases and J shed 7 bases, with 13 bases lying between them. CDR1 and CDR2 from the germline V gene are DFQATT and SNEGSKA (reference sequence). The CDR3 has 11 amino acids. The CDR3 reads CSGNTGTGYTF. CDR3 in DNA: TGCAGTGGTAATACAGGGACTGGCTACACCTTC.

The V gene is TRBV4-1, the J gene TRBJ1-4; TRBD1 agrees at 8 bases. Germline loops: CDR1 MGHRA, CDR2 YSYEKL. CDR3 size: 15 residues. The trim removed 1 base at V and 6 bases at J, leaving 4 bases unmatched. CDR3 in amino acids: CASSQVAGGYEKLFF. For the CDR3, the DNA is TGCGCCAGCAGCCAAGTCGCAGGGGGCTATGAAAAACTGTTTTTT.

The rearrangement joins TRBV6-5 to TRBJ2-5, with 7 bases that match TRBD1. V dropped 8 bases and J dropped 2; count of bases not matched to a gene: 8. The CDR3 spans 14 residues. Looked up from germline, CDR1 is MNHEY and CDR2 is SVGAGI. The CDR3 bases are TGTGCCAGCCGACAGGGCGGAACACAAGAGACCCAGTACTTC. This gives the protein CASRQGGTQETQYF.

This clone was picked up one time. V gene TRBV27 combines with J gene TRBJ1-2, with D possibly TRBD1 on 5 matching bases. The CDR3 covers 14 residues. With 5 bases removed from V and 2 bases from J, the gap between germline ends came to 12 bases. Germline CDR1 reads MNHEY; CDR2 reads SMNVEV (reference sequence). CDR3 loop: CASSPREGNYGYTF. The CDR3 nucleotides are TGTGCCAGCAGTCCCCGGGAGGGGAACTATGGCTACACCTTC.

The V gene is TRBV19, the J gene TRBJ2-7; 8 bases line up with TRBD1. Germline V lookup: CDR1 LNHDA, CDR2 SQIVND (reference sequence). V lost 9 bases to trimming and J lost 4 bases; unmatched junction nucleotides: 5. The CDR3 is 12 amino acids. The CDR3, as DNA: TGTGCCAGCGGAACAGGGGGATACGAGCAGTACTTC. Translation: CASGTGGYEQYF.

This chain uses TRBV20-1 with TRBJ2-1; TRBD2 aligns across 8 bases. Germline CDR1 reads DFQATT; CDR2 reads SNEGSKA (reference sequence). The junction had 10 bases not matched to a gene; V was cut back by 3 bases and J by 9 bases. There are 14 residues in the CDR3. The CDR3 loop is CSASERGGLSEQFF. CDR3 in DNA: TGCAGTGCTAGTGAACGGGGGGGCCTAAGTGAGCAGTTCTTC.

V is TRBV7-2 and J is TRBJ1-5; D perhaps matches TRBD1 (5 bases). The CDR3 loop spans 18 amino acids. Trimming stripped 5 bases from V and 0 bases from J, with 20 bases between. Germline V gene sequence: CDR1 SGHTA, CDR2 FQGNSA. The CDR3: CASSPKDTILYSNQPQHF. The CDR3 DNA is TGTGCCAGCAGCCCCAAGGACACGATTCTATATAGCAATCAGCCCCAGCATTTT.

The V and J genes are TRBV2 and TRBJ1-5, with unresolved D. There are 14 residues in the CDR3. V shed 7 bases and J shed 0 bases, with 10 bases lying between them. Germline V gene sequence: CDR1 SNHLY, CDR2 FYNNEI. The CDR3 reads CASTRGNSNQPQHF. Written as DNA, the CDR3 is TGTGCCAGCACCCGAGGCAATAGCAATCAGCCCCAGCATTTT.

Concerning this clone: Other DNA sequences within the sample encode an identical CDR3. CDR3 region: CASSSYRGRGDTQYF. The CDR3 DNA follows: TGTGCCAGCAGCTCCTACAGGGGGCGGGGAGATACGCAGTATTTT. V is TRBV11-2 and J is TRBJ2-3; 9 nucleotides line up with TRBD1. This CDR3 has 15 amino acids. The trim removed 4 bases at V and 5 bases at J, leaving 7 bases unmatched. Germline V gene sequence: CDR1 SGHAT, CDR2 FQNNGV.

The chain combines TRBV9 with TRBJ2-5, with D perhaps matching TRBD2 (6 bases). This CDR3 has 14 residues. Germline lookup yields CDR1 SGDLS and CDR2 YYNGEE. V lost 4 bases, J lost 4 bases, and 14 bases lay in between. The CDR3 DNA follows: TGTGCCAGCAGCCCAGAAGGGACTGGAGAGACCCAGTACTTC. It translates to CASSPEGTGETQYF.

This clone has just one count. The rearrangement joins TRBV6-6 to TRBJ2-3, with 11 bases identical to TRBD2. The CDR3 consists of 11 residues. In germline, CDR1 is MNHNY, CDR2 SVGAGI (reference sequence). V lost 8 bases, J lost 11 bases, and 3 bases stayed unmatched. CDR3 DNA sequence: TGTGCCAGCTTTCTAGCGGGAGGGCAGTATTTT. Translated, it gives CASFLAGGQYF.

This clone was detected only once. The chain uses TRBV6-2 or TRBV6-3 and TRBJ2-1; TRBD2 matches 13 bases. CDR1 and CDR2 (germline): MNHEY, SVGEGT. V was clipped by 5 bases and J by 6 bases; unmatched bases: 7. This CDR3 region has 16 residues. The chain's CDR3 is CASSPWTSGSSNEQFF. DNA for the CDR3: TGTGCCAGCAGTCCGTGGACTAGCGGGAGTAGCAATGAGCAGTTCTTC.

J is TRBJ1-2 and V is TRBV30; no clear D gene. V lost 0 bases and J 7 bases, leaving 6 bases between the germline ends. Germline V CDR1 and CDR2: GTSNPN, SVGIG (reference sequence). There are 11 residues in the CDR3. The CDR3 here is CAWSVLFGYTF. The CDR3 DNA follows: TGTGCCTGGAGTGTACTTTTTGGCTACACCTTC.

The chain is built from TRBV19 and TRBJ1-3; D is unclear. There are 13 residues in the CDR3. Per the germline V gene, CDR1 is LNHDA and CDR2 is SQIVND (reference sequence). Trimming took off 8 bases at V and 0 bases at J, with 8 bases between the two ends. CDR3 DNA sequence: TGTGCCAGTCGGGTGTCCTCTGGAAACACCATATATTTT. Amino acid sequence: CASRVSSGNTIYF.

The CDR3 is CASSPRGSQGISGNTIYF. The CDR3 DNA sequence: TGTGCCAGCAGCCCCAGGGGATCACAGGGGATCTCTGGAAACACCATATATTTT. The rearrangement joins TRBV11-2 to TRBJ1-3; TRBD1 matches 7 bases. Trimming took 5 bases from V and 0 from J; bases not matched to a gene: 13. The CDR3 spans 18 residues. CDR1 SGHAT and CDR2 FQNNGV come from the germline V gene.

The CDR3 bases are TGTGCCAGCCAACAGGGGTCACAGACGAATTCACCCCTCCACTTT. Its translation: CASQQGSQTNSPLHF. The rearrangement joins TRBV18 to TRBJ1-6, with 7 bases matching TRBD1. The CDR3 sequence is 15 residues long. J was trimmed by 7 bases and V by 8 bases; bases with no gene match: 11. Germline V gene sequence: CDR1 KGHSH, CDR2 LQKENI.